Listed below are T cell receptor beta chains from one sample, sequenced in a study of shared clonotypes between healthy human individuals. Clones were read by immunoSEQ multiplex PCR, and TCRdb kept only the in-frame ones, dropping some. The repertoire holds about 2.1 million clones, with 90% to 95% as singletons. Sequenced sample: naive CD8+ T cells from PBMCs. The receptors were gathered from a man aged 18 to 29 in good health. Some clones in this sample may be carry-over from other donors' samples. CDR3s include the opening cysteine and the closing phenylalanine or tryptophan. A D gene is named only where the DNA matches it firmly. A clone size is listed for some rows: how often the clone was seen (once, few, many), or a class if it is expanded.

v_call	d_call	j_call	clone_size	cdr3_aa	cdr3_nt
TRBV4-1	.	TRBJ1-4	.	CASSIRGRTNEKLFF	TGCGCCAGCAGCATACGGGGCCGGACTAATGAAAAACTGTTTTTT
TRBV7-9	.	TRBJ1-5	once	CASAAGYQPQHF	TGTGCCAGCGCTGCAGGGTATCAGCCCCAGCATTTT
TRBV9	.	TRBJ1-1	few	CASSVRGGDTEAFF	TGTGCCAGCAGCGTGAGGGGGGGCGACACTGAAGCTTTCTTT
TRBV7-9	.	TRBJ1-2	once	CASSPSDRSNFYGYTF	TGTGCCAGCAGCCCATCGGACAGATCCAACTTCTATGGCTACACCTTC
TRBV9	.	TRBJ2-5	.	CASSGWEPTQYF	TGTGCCAGCAGCGGATGGGAGCCGACCCAGTACTTC
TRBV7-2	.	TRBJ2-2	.	CASSLAGAGELFF	TGTGCCAGCAGCTTAGCGGGAGCCGGGGAGCTGTTTTTT
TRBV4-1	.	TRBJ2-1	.	CASSQERGEQFF	TGCGCCAGCAGCCAAGAACGGGGTGAGCAGTTCTTC
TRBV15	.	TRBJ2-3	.	CATSRASTSTDTQYF	TGTGCCACCAGCAGAGCCTCAACTAGCACAGATACGCAGTATTTT
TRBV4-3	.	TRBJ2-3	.	CASSQERGYRRTQYF	TGCGCCAGCAGCCAAGAGCGCGGATACCGACGCACGCAGTATTTT
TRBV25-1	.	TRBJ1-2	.	CASRATGHYGYTF	TGTGCCAGCAGGGCCACAGGGCACTATGGCTACACCTTC
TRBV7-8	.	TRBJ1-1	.	CASAQIPMNTEAFF	TGTGCCAGCGCTCAAATACCGATGAACACTGAAGCTTTCTTT
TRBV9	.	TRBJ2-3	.	CASSPSSKDTQYF	TGTGCCAGCAGCCCATCCTCCAAAGATACGCAGTATTTT
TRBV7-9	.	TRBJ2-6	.	CASSLVYRAGANVLTF	TGTGCCAGCAGCTTAGTTTACAGGGCCGGGGCCAACGTCCTGACTTTC
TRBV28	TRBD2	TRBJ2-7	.	CASRLAGNYEQYF	TGTGCCAGCCGACTAGCGGGAAACTACGAGCAGTACTTC
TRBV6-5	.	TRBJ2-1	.	CASSYFAGSEEQFF	TGTGCCAGCAGTTACTTCGCAGGGAGCGAGGAGCAGTTCTTC
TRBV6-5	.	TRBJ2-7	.	CASSYSLDKEQYF	TGTGCCAGCAGTTACTCCCTGGACAAAGAGCAGTACTTC
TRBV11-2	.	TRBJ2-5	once	CASSSPGTQYF	TGTGCCAGCAGCTCGCCGGGGACCCAGTACTTC
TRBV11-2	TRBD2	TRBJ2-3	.	CASSFLAGVTDTQYF	TGTGCCAGCAGTTTTCTAGCGGGAGTGACAGATACGCAGTATTTT
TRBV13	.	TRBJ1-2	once	CASSLRSGEEIHNYGYTF	TGTGCCAGCAGCTTGCGGTCGGGTGAAGAAATACATAACTATGGCTACACCTTC
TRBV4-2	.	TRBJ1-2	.	CASSQDLARDRHIGYTF	TGTGCCAGCAGCCAAGATCTCGCTCGAGACAGGCACATTGGCTACACCTTC
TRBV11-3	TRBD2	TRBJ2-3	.	CASSRRGPSGRISDTQYF	TGTGCCAGCAGCCGCCGGGGGCCTAGCGGGAGGATCTCAGATACGCAGTATTTT
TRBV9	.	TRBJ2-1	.	CASSVGGVEAYNEQFF	TGTGCCAGCAGCGTAGGAGGGGTTGAAGCCTACAATGAGCAGTTCTTC
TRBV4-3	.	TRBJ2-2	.	CASSQRVTGELFF	TGCGCCAGCAGCCAAAGGGTTACGGGGGAGCTGTTTTTT